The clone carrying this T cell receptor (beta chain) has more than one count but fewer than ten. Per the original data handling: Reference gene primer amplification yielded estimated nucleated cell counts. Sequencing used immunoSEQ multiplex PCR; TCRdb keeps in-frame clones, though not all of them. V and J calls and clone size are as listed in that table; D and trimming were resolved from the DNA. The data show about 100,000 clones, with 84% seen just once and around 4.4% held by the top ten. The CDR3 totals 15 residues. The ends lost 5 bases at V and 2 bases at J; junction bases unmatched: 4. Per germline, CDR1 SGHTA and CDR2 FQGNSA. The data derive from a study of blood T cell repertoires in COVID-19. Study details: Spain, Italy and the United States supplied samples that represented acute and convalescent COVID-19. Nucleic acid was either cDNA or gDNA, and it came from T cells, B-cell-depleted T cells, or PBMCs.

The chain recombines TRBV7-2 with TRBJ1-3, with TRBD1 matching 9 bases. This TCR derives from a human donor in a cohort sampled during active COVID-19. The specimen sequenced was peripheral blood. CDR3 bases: TGTGCCAGCAGCAGAAACAGGGGGCCTGGAAACACCATATATTTT. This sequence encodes CASSRNRGPGNTIYF.